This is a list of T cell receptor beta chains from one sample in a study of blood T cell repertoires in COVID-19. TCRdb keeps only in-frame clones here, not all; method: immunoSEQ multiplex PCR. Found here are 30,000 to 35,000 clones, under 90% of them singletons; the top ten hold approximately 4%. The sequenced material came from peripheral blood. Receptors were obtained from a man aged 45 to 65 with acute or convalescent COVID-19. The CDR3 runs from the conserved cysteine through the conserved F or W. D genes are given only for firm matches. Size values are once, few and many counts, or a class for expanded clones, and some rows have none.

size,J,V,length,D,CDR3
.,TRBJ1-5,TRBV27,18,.,CASSKYSSGGGKRQPQHF
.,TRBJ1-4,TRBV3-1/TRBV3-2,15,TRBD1,CASSQIGQGGEKLFF
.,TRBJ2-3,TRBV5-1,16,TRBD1,CASSSLGGQGTDTQYF
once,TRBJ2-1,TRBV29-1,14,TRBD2,CSVESLAGGYEQFF
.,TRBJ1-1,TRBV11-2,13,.,CASSLVRNTEAFF
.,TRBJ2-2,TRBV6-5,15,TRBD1,CASCEGALWTGELFF
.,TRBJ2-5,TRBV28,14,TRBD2,CASRGPGAGETQYF
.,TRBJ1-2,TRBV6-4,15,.,CASRAQAGVNYGYTF
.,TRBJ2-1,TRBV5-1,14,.,CASSLGATINEQFF
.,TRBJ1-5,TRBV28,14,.,CASSFPDRYQPQHF
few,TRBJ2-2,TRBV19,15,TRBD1,CASSHRDRDTGELFF
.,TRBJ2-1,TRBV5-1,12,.,CASSLSRDEQFF
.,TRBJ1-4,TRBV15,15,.,CATSRDFQGGEKLFF
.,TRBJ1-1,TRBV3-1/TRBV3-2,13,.,CASSQEGGTEAFF